The T cell receptor (beta chain) described here comes from a study of shared clonotypes between healthy human individuals. Terminally differentiated effector memory CD45RA+ cells were excluded by CCR7 positive selection of CD45RO-negative cells. The CDR3 contains 15 residues. The V end lost 6 bases, the J end lost 4 bases, and 18 bases lay between the germline ends. The germline V gene encodes CDR1 MGHDK and CDR2 SYGVNS. Study-level findings and limits: Specimens sampled were limited to blood, with tissue repertoires likely differing. A handful of donors had 5% to 6.5% of their naive CD4 clonotypes in common. Among non-shared clonotypes, generation probabilities were lower than among those shared by all four donors.

Generated by immunoSEQ multiplex PCR, the TCRdb table keeps only in-frame clones and is missing some. Of around 2,000,000 clones listed, about 95% were seen once; the top ten hold 0.85% to 1.3%. Note on this clone: Its target is unknown.

This receptor was taken from a man younger than 35 in good health. The gene calls are TRBV25-1 and TRBJ1-2; D not certain. The sequenced sample was naive CD8+ T cells sorted from blood. In nucleotides, the CDR3 is TGTGCCAGCAGGCCGAGGTGGGCACAGAGCTATGGCTACACCTTC. As protein: CASRPRWAQSYGYTF.